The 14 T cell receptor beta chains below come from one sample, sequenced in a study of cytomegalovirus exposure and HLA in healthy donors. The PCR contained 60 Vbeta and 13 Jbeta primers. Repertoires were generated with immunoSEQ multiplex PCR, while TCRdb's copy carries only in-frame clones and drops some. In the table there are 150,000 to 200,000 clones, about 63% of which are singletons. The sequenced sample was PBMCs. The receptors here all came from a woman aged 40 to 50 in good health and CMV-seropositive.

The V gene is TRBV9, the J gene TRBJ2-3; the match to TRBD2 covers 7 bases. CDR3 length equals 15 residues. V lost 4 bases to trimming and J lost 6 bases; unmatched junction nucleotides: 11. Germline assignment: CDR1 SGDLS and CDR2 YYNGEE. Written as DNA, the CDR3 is TGTGCCAGCAGCCCCGGGGGGATACCGGCGGATACGCAGTATTTT. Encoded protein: CASSPGGIPADTQYF.

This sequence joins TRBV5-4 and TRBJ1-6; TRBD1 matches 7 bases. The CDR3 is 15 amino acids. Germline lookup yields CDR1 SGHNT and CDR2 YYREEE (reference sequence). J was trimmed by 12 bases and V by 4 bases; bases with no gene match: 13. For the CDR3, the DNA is TGTGCCAGCAGCCTAGGGAACAGGGGCGGAAGACCCCTCCACTTT. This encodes CASSLGNRGGRPLHF.

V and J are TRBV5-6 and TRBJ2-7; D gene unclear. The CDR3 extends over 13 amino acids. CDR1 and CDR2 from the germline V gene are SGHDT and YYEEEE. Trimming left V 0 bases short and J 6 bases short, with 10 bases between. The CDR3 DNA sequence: TGTGCCAGCAGCTTGGTCTCCACCGGCGAGCAGTACTTC. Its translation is CASSLVSTGEQYF.

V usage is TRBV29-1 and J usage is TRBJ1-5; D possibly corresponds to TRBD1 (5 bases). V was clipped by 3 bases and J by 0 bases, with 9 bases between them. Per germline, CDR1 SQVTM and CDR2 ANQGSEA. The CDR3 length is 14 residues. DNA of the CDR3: TGCAGCGTTGATACGGGGGGTAGCAATCAGCCCCAGCATTTT. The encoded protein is CSVDTGGSNQPQHF.

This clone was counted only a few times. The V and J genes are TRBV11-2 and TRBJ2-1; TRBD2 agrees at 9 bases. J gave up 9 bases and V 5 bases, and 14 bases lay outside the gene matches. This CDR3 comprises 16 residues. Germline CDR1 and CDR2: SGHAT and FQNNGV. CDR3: CASSLGRSGGTIEQFF. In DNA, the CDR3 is TGTGCCAGCAGCCTGGGACGCAGCGGGGGGACCATTGAGCAGTTCTTC. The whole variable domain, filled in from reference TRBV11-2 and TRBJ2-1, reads EAGVAQSPRYKIIEKRQSVAFWCNPISGHATLYWYQQILGQGPKLLIQFQNNGVVDDSQLPKDRFSAERLKGVDSTLKIQPAKLEDSAVYLCASSLGRSGGTIEQFFGPGTRLTVL.

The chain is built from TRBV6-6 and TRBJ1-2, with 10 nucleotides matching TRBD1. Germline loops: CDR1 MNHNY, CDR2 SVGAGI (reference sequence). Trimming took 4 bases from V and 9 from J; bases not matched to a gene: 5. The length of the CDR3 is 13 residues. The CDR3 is CASSSGQGRSYTF. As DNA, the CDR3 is TGTGCCAGCAGTTCGGGACAGGGGAGAAGCTACACCTTC.

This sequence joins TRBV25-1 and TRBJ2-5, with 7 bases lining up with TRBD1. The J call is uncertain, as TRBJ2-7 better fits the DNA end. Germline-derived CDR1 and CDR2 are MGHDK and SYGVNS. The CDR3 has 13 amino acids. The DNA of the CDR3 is TGTGCCAGCAGCCTCCAGGGGGCCTACGAGCAGTACTTC. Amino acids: CASSLQGAYEQYF.

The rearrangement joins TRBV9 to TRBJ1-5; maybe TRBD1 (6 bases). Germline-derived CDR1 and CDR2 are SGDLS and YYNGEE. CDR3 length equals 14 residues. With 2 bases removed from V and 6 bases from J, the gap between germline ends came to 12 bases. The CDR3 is CASSVTGSGQPQHF. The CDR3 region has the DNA TGTGCCAGCAGCGTTACAGGGAGTGGTCAGCCCCAGCATTTT.

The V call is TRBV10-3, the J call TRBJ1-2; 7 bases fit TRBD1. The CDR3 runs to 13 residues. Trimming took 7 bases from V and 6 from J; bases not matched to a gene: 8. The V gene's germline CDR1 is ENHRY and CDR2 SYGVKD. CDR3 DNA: TGTGCCATCACCTCCGGGACAGCTGATGGCTACACCTTC. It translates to CAITSGTADGYTF.

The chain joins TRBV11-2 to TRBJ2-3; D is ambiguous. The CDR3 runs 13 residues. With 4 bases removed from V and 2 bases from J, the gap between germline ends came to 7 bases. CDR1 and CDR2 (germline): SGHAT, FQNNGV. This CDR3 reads CASSSPNTDTQYF. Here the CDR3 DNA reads TGTGCCAGCAGCTCCCCTAACACAGATACGCAGTATTTT.

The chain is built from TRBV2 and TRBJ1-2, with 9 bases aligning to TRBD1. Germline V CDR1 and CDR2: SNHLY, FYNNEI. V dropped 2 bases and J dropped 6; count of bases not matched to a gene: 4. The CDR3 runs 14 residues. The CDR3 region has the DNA TGTGCCAGCAGTGAAACAGGGGGCGTCGATGGCTACACCTTC. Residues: CASSETGGVDGYTF.

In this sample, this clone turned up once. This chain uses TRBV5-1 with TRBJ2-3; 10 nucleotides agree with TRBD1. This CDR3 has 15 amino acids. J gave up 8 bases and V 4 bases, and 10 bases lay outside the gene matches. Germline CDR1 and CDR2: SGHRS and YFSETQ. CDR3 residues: CASSQHEGQGITQYF. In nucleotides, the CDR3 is TGCGCCAGCAGCCAACACGAGGGACAGGGGATTACGCAGTATTTT.

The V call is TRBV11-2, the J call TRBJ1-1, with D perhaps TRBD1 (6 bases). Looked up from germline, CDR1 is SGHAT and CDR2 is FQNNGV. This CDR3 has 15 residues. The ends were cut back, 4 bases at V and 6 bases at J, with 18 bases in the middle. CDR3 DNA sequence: TGTGCCAGCAGCTCCGGACAGTCGATGTGGCCTGAAGCTTTCTTT. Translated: CASSSGQSMWPEAFF.

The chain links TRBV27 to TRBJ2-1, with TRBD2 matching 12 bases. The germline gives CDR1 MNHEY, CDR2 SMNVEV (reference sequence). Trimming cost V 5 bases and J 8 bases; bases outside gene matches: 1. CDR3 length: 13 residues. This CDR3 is CASSLAGGDEQFF. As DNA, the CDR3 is TGTGCCAGCAGTCTAGCGGGAGGGGATGAGCAGTTCTTC.